This T cell receptor (beta chain) was found in a study of T-cell reconstitution after alpha-beta-depleted transplantation in children. General study results and limits: The origin of alpha-beta T cells about two months after transplant was reportedly several hundred expanded graft clones. T-cell counts and diversity at one year post-transplant came mainly from newly produced T cells.

A TCRbeta library incorporating unique molecular identifiers was prepared. MiXCR, applied by TCRdb to the PCR reads, yields one record per CDR3 protein. The table lists around 670,000 distinct CDR3 sequences, about 12% of them singletons. The CDR3 has 15 residues. Germline V gene sequence: CDR1 DFQATT, CDR2 SNEGSKA (reference sequence). V gave up 3 bases and J gave up 0 bases, with 12 bases separating them. A note on this clonotype: Antigen unknown.

The chain recombines TRBV20-1 with TRBJ2-1; D tentatively fits TRBD1 or TRBD2 (5 bases each). The TCR originated in a girl aged 2 to 10 with congenital amegakaryocytic thrombocytopenia, due to receive a stem cell transplant. The starting material was PBMCs, obtained before TCRalphabeta/CD19-depleted stem cell transplant. For the CDR3, the DNA is TGCAGTGCTAGTTTCGGGGCAAGCTCCTACAATGAGCAGTTCTTC. This encodes CSASFGASSYNEQFF.